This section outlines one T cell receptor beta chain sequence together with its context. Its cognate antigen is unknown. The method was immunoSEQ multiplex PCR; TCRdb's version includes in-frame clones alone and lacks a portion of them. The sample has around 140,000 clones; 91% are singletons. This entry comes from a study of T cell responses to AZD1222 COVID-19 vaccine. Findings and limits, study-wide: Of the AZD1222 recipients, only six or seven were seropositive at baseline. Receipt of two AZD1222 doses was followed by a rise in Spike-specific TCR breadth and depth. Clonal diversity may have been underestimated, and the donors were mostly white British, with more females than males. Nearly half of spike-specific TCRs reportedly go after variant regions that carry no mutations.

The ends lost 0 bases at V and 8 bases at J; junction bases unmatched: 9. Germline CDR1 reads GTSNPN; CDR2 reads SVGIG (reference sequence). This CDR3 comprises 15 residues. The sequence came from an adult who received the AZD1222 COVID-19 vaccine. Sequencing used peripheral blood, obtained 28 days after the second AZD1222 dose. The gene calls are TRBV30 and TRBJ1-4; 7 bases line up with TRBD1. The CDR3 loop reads CAWSVVQGEGEKLFF. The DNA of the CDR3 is TGTGCCTGGAGTGTGGTTCAGGGGGAGGGAGAAAAACTGTTTTTT.